This T cell receptor (beta chain) was identified during a study of T cells in Graves' hyperthyroidism and ophthalmopathy. Broader study findings: Most expanded thyroid clonotypes above 0.001 recurred in blood.

CDR1 and CDR2 from the germline V gene are LGHNA and YNFKEQ. Trimming removed 3 bases from V and 1 base from J, with 15 bases in between. The CDR3 runs 16 residues. Amplified TCR beta CDR3 regions came from RNA transcripts. TCR CDR3 regions were first amplified by RT-PCR with HTBI primers. From the multiplex PCR reads, TCRdb called clonotypes with MiXCR, one entry per CDR3 protein. The table has 600,000 to 700,000 distinct CDR3 sequences, roughly 15% seen once. Enrolled ophthalmopathy patients presented with a Clinical Activity Score of at least 3, a NOSPECS grade of at least 4, and disease duration under 3 months. The PBMCs were sourced from fresh peripheral blood (about 9.7 ml). This clonotype appeared many times. Its antigen is unknown.

The sequence was collected from a middle-aged woman with Graves' ophthalmopathy. Sequencing input: blood. This rearrangement joins TRBV4-2 to TRBJ1-1, with D perhaps TRBD1 (5 bases). This CDR3 reads CASSHLGGTANTEAFF. The CDR3 DNA reads TGTGCCAGCAGCCACCTCGGAGGGACGGCGAACACTGAAGCTTTCTTT.